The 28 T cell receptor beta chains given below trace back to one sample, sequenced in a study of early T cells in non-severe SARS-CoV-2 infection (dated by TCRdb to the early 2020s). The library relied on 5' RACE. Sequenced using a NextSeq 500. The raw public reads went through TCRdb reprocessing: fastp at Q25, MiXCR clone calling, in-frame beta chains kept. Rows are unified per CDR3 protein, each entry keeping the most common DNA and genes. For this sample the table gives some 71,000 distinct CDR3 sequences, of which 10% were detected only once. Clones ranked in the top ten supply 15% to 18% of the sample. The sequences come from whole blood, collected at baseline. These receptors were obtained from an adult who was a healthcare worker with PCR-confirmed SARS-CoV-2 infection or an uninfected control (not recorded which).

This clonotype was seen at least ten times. The CDR3 nucleotides read TGCAGCGTTGCGACCGGGACAGGGCTCGGTGAAGCTTTCTTT. Translating gives CSVATGTGLGEAFF. The J gene is TRBJ1-1, the V gene TRBV29-1, with 9 bases fitting TRBD1. The CDR3 totals 14 residues. J lost 7 bases, V lost 4 bases, and 10 bases had no gene match. Germline loops: CDR1 SQVTM, CDR2 ANQGSEA.

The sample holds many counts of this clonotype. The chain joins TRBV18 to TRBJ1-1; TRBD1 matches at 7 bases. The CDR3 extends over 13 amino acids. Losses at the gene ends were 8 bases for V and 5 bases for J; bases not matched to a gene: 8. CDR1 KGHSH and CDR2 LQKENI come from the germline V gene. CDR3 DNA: TGTGCCAGCGCAGGGGGTGGAAGTACTGAAGCTTTCTTT. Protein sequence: CASAGGGSTEAFF. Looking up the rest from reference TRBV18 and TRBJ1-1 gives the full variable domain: NAGVMQNPRHLVRRRGQEARLRCSPMKGHSHVYWYRQLPEEGLKFMVYLQKENIIDESGMPKERFSAEFPKEGPSILRIQQVVRGDSAAYFCASAGGGSTEAFFGQGTRLTVV.

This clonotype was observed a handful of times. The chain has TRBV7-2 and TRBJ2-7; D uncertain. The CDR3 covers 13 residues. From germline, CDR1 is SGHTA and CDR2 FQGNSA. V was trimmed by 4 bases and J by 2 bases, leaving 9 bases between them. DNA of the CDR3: TGTGCCAGCAGCTCCCGCGACACCTACGAGCAGTACTTC. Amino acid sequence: CASSSRDTYEQYF.

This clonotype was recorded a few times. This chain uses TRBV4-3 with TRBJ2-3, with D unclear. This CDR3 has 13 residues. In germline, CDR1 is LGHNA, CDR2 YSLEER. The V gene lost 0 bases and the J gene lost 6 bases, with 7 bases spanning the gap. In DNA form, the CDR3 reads TGCGCCAGCAGCCAAGATCCGCGTGATACGCAGTATTTT. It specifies CASSQDPRDTQYF.

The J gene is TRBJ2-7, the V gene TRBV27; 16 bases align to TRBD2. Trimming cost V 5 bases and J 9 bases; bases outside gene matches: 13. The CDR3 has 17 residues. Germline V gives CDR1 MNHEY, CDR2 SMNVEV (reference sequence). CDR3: CASSTNPGGLAGGPQYF. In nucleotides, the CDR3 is TGTGCCAGCAGTACCAACCCCGGGGGACTAGCGGGAGGGCCGCAGTACTTC.

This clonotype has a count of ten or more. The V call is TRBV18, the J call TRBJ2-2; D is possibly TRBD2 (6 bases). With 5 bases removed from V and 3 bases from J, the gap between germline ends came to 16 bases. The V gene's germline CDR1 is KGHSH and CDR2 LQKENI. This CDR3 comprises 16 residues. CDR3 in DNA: TGTGCCAGCTCAACTCAGCCGGAGGGATACACCGGGGAGCTGTTTTTT. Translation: CASSTQPEGYTGELFF.

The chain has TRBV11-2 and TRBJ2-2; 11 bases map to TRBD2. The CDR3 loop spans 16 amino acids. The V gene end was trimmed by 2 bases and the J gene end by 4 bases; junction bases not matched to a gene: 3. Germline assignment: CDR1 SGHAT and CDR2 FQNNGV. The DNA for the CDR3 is TGTGCCAGCAGCTTAATTCTAGCGGGGGGCACCGGGGAGCTGTTTTTT. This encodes CASSLILAGGTGELFF.

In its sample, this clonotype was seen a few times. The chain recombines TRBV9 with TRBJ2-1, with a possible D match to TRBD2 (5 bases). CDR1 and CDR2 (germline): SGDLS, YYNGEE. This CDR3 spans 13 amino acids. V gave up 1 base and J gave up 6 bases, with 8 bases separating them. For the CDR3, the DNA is TGTGCCAGCAGCGTACCGGGAACCAATGAGCAGTTCTTC. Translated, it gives CASSVPGTNEQFF.

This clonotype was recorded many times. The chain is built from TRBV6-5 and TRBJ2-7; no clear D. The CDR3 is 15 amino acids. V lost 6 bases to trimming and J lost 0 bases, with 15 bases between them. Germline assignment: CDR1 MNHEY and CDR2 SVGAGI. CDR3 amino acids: CASSPQNLGSYEQYF. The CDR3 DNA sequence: TGTGCCAGCAGCCCCCAGAATCTTGGCTCCTACGAGCAGTACTTC.

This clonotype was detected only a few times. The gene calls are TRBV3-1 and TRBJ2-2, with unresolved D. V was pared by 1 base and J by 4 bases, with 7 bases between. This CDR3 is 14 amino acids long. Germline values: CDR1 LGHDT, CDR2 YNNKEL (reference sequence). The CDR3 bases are TGTGCCAGCAGCCAAGCAGGTACCACCGGGGAGCTGTTTTTT. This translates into CASSQAGTTGELFF.

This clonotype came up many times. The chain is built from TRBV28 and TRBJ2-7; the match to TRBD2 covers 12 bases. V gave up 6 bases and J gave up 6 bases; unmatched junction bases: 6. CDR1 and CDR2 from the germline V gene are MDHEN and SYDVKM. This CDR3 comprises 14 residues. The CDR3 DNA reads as TGTGCCAGCAGCGCCACTAGCGGGAGGATCGAGCAGTACTTC. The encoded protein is CASSATSGRIEQYF. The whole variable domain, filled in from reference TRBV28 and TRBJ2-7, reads DVKVTQSSRYLVKRTGEKVFLECVQDMDHENMFWYRQDPGLGLRLIYFSYDVKMKEKGDIPEGYSVSREKKERFSLILESASTNQTSMYLCASSATSGRIEQYFGPGTRLTVT.

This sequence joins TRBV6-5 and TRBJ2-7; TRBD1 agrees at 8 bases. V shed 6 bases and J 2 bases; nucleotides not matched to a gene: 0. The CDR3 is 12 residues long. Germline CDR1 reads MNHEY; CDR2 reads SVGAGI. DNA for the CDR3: TGTGCCAGCAGACAGGGGGCCTACGAGCAGTACTTC. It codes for CASRQGAYEQYF.

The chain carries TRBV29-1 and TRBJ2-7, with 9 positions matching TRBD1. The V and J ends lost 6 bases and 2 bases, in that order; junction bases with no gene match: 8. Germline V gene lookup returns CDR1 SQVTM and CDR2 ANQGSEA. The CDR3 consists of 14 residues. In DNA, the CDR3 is TGCAGCGTGAAACGGGACAGGGCAGCCTACGAGCAGTACTTC. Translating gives CSVKRDRAAYEQYF.

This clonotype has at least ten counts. DNA for the CDR3: TGTGCCAGCAGCAACGAGGGATTTCAGCCCCAGCATTTT. Protein sequence: CASSNEGFQPQHF. J is TRBJ1-5 and V is TRBV6-2 or TRBV6-3; D not certain. The V and J ends lost 6 bases and 6 bases respectively, with 12 bases between them. The germline gives CDR1 MNHEY, CDR2 SVGEGT. This CDR3 is 13 amino acids long.

CDR3 in amino acids: CSATTGTGNEKLFF. The CDR3 DNA is TGCAGCGCTACAACGGGAACGGGTAATGAAAAACTGTTTTTT. The chain joins TRBV29-1 to TRBJ1-4; D ambiguous. The CDR3 length is 14 residues. Germline V CDR1 and CDR2: SQVTM, ANQGSEA. Between the trimmed V and J ends, which lost 7 bases and 4 bases, there was a span of 16 bases.

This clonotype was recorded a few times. The CDR3 reads CASSLMGTGHSDTQYF. The DNA for the CDR3 is TGTGCCAGCAGCTTAATGGGGACAGGGCACTCAGATACGCAGTATTTT. The chain links TRBV7-2 to TRBJ2-3, with 9 positions matching TRBD1. The CDR3 covers 16 residues. Per the germline V gene, CDR1 is SGHTA and CDR2 is FQGNSA. V lost 2 bases, J lost 4 bases, and 7 bases stayed unmatched.

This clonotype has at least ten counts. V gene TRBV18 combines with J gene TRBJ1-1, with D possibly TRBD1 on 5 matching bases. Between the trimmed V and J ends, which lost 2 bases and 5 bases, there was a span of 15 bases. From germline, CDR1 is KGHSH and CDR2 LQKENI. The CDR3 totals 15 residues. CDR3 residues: CASSPGSSGRTEAFF. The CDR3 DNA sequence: TGTGCCAGCTCACCAGGTAGCTCAGGGCGGACTGAAGCTTTCTTT.

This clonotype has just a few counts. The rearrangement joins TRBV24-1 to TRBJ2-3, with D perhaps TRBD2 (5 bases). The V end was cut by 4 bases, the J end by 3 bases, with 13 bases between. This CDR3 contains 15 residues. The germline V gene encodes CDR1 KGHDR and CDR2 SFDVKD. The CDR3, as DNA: TGTGCCACCAGTGACCGGGATTTCGAAACAGATACGCAGTATTTT. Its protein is CATSDRDFETDTQYF.

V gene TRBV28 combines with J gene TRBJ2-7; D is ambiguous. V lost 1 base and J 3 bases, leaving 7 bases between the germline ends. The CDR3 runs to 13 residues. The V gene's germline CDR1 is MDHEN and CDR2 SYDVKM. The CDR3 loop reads CASSLLGLYEQYF. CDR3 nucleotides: TGTGCCAGCAGTTTATTGGGCCTCTACGAGCAGTACTTC.

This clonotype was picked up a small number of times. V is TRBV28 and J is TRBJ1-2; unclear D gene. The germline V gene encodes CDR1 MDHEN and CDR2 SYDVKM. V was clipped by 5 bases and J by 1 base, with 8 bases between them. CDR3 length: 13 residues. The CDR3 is CASSRGVNYGYTF. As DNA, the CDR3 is TGTGCCAGCAGTCGCGGGGTTAACTATGGCTACACCTTC.

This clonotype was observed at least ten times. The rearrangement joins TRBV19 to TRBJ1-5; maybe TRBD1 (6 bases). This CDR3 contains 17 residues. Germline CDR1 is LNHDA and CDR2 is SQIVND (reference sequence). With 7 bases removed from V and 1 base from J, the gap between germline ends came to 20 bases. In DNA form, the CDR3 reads TGTGCCAGTACCCCTATCCTGGGGGGGCGAAGCAATCAGCCCCAGCATTTT. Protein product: CASTPILGGRSNQPQHF.

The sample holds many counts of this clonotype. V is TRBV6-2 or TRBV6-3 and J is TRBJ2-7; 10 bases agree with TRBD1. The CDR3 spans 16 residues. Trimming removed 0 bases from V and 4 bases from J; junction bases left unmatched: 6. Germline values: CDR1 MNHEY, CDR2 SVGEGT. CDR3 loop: CASSYSGDRGKYEQYF. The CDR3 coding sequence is TGTGCCAGCAGTTACTCCGGGGACAGGGGAAAATACGAGCAGTACTTC.

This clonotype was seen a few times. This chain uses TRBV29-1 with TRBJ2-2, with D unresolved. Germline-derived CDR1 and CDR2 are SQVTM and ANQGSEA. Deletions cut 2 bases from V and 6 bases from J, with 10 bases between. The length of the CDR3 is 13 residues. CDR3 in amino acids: CSVESGGPGELFF. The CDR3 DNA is TGCAGCGTTGAATCTGGCGGACCCGGGGAGCTGTTTTTT.

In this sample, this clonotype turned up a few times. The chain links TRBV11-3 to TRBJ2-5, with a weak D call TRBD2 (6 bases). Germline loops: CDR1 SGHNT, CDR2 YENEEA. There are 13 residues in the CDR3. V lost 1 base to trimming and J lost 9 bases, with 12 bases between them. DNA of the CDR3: TGTGCCAGCAGCTTAGGTTTGTCGGGGGCCCAGTACTTC. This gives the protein CASSLGLSGAQYF.

CDR3 loop: CASSLLGPTDTQYF. For the CDR3, the DNA is TGCGCCAGCAGCCTCCTAGGCCCCACAGATACGCAGTATTTT. The chain employs TRBV4-1 and TRBJ2-3; D call uncertain. V was cut by 4 bases and J by 2 bases, with 10 bases left in between. The CDR3 totals 14 residues. From germline, CDR1 is MGHRA and CDR2 YSYEKL.

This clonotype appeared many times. The CDR3 region has the DNA TGTGCCAGCAGCTTGTCAAGTACTGAAGCTTTCTTT. Residues: CASSLSSTEAFF. The chain recombines TRBV7-9 with TRBJ1-1, with D unclear. The germline V and J ends were trimmed by 3 bases and 5 bases, with 7 bases remaining between them. Germline V gene sequence: CDR1 SEHNR, CDR2 FQNEAQ (reference sequence). This CDR3 region has 12 residues.

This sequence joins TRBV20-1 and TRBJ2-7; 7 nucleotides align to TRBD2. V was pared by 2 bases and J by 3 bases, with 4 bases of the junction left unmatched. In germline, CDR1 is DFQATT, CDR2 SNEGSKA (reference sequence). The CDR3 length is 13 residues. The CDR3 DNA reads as TGCAGTGCTAGAAGGACTAGTAGCTACGAGCAGTACTTC. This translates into CSARRTSSYEQYF.

In DNA, the CDR3 is TGTGCCAGCAGTTACTTGGCGCGGGTTGGGGGTAACTCCGGGGAGCTGTTTTTT. This sequence encodes CASSYLARVGGNSGELFF. The chain uses TRBV6-6 and TRBJ2-2; D possibly matches TRBD1 or TRBD2 (5 bases each). V was pared by 1 base and J by 6 bases, with 21 bases between. Germline V CDR1 and CDR2: MNHNY, SVGAGI (reference sequence). The CDR3 totals 18 residues.